A single sample is the source of the 8 T cell receptor beta chains below, sequenced in a study of patients and donors after allogeneic stem cell transplantation. TCRdb processed the RT-PCR reads anew with MiXCR; each CDR3 protein has one entry. The repertoire holds approximately 200,000 distinct CDR3 sequences, with 40% to 45% as singletons. Sequencing was performed on blood, either unsorted or a sorted T cell fraction (not recorded which). All receptors come from a human donor who was either an allogeneic HSCT recipient or a stem cell or donor lymphocyte infusion donor (not recorded which). It is not recorded whose cells these are; they may come from a transplant donor.

This sequence joins TRBV7-9 and TRBJ2-1; 10 nucleotides line up with TRBD2. The CDR3 extends over 15 amino acids. CDR1 is SEHNR, CDR2 FQNEAQ, per germline (reference sequence). The V and J ends lost 4 bases and 7 bases, in that order; junction bases with no gene match: 7. The CDR3 sequence is CASSSLAGNVNEQFF. In nucleotides, the CDR3 is TGTGCCAGCAGCTCACTAGCGGGGAATGTGAATGAGCAGTTCTTC.

The rearrangement joins TRBV6-2 or TRBV6-3 to TRBJ2-1, with D maybe TRBD2 (7 bases). CDR1 MNHEY and CDR2 SVGEGT come from the germline V gene. This CDR3 region has 13 residues. Trimming removed 5 bases at V and 6 bases at J, with 11 bases between. The CDR3 protein is CASSKGGANEQFF. CDR3 sequence (DNA): TGTGCCAGCAGTAAGGGGGGGGCCAATGAGCAGTTCTTC.

This clonotype has a handful of counts. The chain employs TRBV7-8 and TRBJ1-2; perhaps TRBD1 as D (6 bases). CDR3 size: 15 residues. Germline CDR1 and CDR2: SGHVS and FQNEAQ. V was shortened by 4 bases and J by 3 bases, with 15 bases between the two germline ends. CDR3 sequence (DNA): TGTGCCAGCAGCTCCGGGAGGACAGCCTACTATGGCTACACCTTC. Amino acids: CASSSGRTAYYGYTF.

This chain joins TRBV29-1 and TRBJ2-2, with D maybe TRBD1 (6 bases). Germline V lookup: CDR1 SQVTM, CDR2 ANQGSEA. This CDR3 has 12 residues. Trimming shortened V by 8 bases and J by 4 bases, and 11 bases separated the two germline ends. In DNA, the CDR3 is TGCAGCCTGGGGGCGGCCACCGGGGAGCTGTTTTTT. Translating gives CSLGAATGELFF.

This clonotype has only a few counts. The chain joins TRBV29-1 to TRBJ1-5; 7 bases agree with TRBD1. This CDR3 has 15 amino acids. Trimming at V came to 0 bases and at J to 1 base, leaving 3 bases not matched to a gene. CDR1 is SQVTM and CDR2 is ANQGSEA in the germline V gene. The chain's CDR3 is CSVEDPTGSNQPQHF. DNA of the CDR3: TGCAGCGTTGAAGACCCGACAGGGAGCAATCAGCCCCAGCATTTT.

This chain links TRBV7-9 with TRBJ2-7; tentatively, D is TRBD2 (6 bases). The CDR3 is made up of 16 amino acids. CDR1 and CDR2 from the germline V gene are SEHNR and FQNEAQ (reference sequence). The ends were cut back, 2 bases at V and 0 bases at J, with 14 bases in the middle. CDR3 sequence (DNA): TGTGCCAGCAGCTTATTGGTAGCGGCTAGCTCCTACGAGCAGTACTTC. It is translated as CASSLLVAASSYEQYF.

The J gene is TRBJ2-7, the V gene TRBV20-1; TRBD2 aligns across 10 bases. With V trimmed by 6 bases and J by 2 bases, 7 bases remained unmatched. Germline CDR1 is DFQATT and CDR2 is SNEGSKA (reference sequence). The CDR3 contains 14 residues. The CDR3 is CSAYIAGGAYEQYF. As DNA, the CDR3 is TGCAGTGCCTACATAGCGGGAGGCGCCTACGAGCAGTACTTC.

The V call is TRBV6-2 or TRBV6-3, the J call TRBJ2-7; no clear D gene. Per the germline V gene, CDR1 is MNHEY and CDR2 is SVGEGT. The CDR3 runs 12 residues. The V and J ends lost 6 bases and 5 bases respectively, with 11 bases between them. CDR3 DNA: TGTGCCAGCAGCCCGCTAGGAAACGAGCAGTACTTC. The encoded protein is CASSPLGNEQYF.